The 18 T cell receptor beta chains reported below all come from one sample, sequenced in a study of blood T cell repertoires in COVID-19. The table came from immunoSEQ multiplex PCR; TCRdb's copy has only in-frame clones and leaves some out. The sample yields about 400,000 clones, around 92% seen once. Sequencing was carried out using PBMCs or T cells enriched from blood (not recorded which). The receptor source for this set is a woman between 25 and 40 years old who had recovered from COVID-19.

J is TRBJ1-1 and V is TRBV19, with D perhaps TRBD1 (6 bases). This CDR3 spans 15 amino acids. V was shortened by 7 bases and J by 7 bases, with 22 bases between the two germline ends. Germline loops: CDR1 LNHDA, CDR2 SQIVND (reference sequence). The CDR3 spells CASTTEGGRYGEAFF. The CDR3 nucleotides are TGTGCCAGTACCACGGAGGGGGGGCGATATGGTGAAGCTTTCTTT.

The chain recombines TRBV30 with TRBJ2-2; 10 bases match TRBD1. J lost 6 bases, V lost 4 bases, and 5 bases had no gene match. CDR1 GTSNPN and CDR2 SVGIG come from the germline V gene (reference sequence). This CDR3 has 14 residues. This chain's CDR3 is CAWTGTGVPGELFF. CDR3 DNA sequence: TGTGCCTGGACTGGGACAGGGGTCCCCGGGGAGCTGTTTTTT.

DNA for the CDR3: TGTGCCAGCAGCTTACGGGGAGGGTCACCTGGAAACACCATATATTTT. This sequence encodes CASSLRGGSPGNTIYF. The chain recombines TRBV7-3 with TRBJ1-3, with D hard to call. Germline CDR1 SGHTA, CDR2 FQGTGA. Trimming removed 2 bases at V and 2 bases at J, with 13 bases between. This CDR3 region has 16 residues. The full variable domain, its missing parts supplied by reference TRBV7-3 and TRBJ1-3, is GAGVSQTPSNKVTEKGKYVELRCDPISGHTALYWYRQSLGQGPEFLIYFQGTGAADDSGLPNDRFFAVRPEGSVSTLKIQRTERGDSAVYLCASSLRGGSPGNTIYFGEGSWLTVV.

The chain has TRBV24-1 and TRBJ2-2; a possible D gene is TRBD2 (6 bases). Germline assignment: CDR1 KGHDR and CDR2 SFDVKD. Trimming stripped 7 bases from V and 2 bases from J, with 13 bases between. The length of the CDR3 is 15 residues. The CDR3 region is CATSSPAGNTGELFF. DNA of the CDR3: TGTGCCACCAGCAGTCCGGCGGGAAACACCGGGGAGCTGTTTTTT.

CDR3 sequence reads: CASGTDSNQPQHF. The CDR3 DNA follows: TGTGCCTCCGGGACAGATAGCAATCAGCCCCAGCATTTT. The J gene is TRBJ1-5, the V gene TRBV10-3, with 7 bases identical to TRBD1. This CDR3 contains 13 residues. Germline CDR1 and CDR2: ENHRY and SYGVKD. V shed 11 bases and J 0 bases; nucleotides not matched to a gene: 4.

The genes are TRBV19 and TRBJ2-1; the D gene is possibly TRBD2 (6 bases). This CDR3 has 16 residues. Germline V lookup: CDR1 LNHDA, CDR2 SQIVND (reference sequence). Deletions cut 4 bases from V and 0 bases from J, with 13 bases between. CDR3 residues: CASSSLTSSSYNEQFF. The CDR3 bases are TGTGCCAGTAGTAGTCTGACTAGTTCCTCCTACAATGAGCAGTTCTTC.

The chain joins TRBV5-1 to TRBJ2-7; 13 bases fit TRBD2. The V gene's germline CDR1 is SGHRS and CDR2 YFSETQ. This CDR3 region has 16 residues. V lost 6 bases to trimming and J lost 4 bases; unmatched junction nucleotides: 10. The CDR3 is CASTGLAGSMGYEQYF. CDR3 DNA: TGCGCCAGCACGGGACTAGCGGGATCGATGGGGTACGAGCAGTACTTC.

The gene calls are TRBV7-9 and TRBJ1-2; D perhaps matches TRBD1 (6 bases). Germline V gene data show CDR1 as SEHNR and CDR2 as FQNEAQ (reference sequence). Trimming removed 5 bases from V and 1 base from J, with 17 bases in between. The CDR3 extends over 16 amino acids. CDR3 protein: CASSLPDRPFNYGYTF. CDR3 DNA: TGTGCCAGCAGCCTTCCGGACAGACCTTTTAACTATGGCTACACCTTC.

This clone appeared once. The CDR3 is CASSIARQGRNEKLFF. DNA of the CDR3: TGTGCCAGTAGTATAGCACGACAGGGTCGGAATGAAAAACTGTTTTTT. The genes are TRBV19 and TRBJ1-4; 7 bases are shared with TRBD1. Germline V gene lookup returns CDR1 LNHDA and CDR2 SQIVND (reference sequence). The V and J ends lost 1 base and 5 bases, in that order; junction bases with no gene match: 7. CDR3 length: 16 amino acids.

The chain recombines TRBV5-1 with TRBJ1-3, with D tentatively TRBD1 (6 bases). V was cut by 0 bases and J by 1 base, with 11 bases left in between. This CDR3 region has 16 residues. Germline V CDR1 and CDR2: SGHRS, YFSETQ. CDR3 loop: CASSLAQGLSGNTIYF. Written as DNA, the CDR3 is TGCGCCAGCAGCTTGGCACAGGGACTATCTGGAAACACCATATATTTT.

Regarding this clone: Other nucleotide sequences in the sample specify the same CDR3. The chain is built from TRBV18 and TRBJ1-2, with D tentatively TRBD1 (5 bases). Germline assignment: CDR1 KGHSH and CDR2 LQKENI. V was clipped by 3 bases and J by 3 bases, with 8 bases between them. CDR3 length: 13 amino acids. The CDR3, as DNA: TGTGCCAGCTCACCCGACAGAGACTATGGCTACACCTTC. Its protein product is CASSPDRDYGYTF.

This sequence joins TRBV27 and TRBJ2-7, with a weak D call TRBD2 (6 bases). The CDR3 contains 14 residues. Trimming took 8 bases from V and 2 from J, leaving 16 bases between them. The germline gives CDR1 MNHEY, CDR2 SMNVEV (reference sequence). CDR3 coding DNA: TGTGCCAGCGGAACCGGGACTGGAACCTACGAGCAGTACTTC. Amino acids: CASGTGTGTYEQYF.

This chain uses TRBV19 with TRBJ2-7, with 8 nucleotides matching TRBD2. With 8 bases clipped from V and 0 bases from J, the junction kept 6 bases outside the gene matches. Germline V CDR1 and CDR2: LNHDA, SQIVND (reference sequence). The CDR3 is 14 amino acids. CDR3 residues: CASALAGNSYEQYF. CDR3 in DNA: TGTGCCAGTGCTTTAGCGGGGAACTCCTACGAGCAGTACTTC.

The chain recombines TRBV11-1 with TRBJ1-2, with unresolved D. The CDR3 is 14 residues long. Germline-derived CDR1 and CDR2 are SGHAT and FQDESV (reference sequence). Between the trimmed V and J ends, which lost 2 bases and 8 bases, there was a span of 15 bases. Here the CDR3 reads CASSLIPAGFGYTF. In nucleotides, the CDR3 is TGTGCCAGCAGCTTAATCCCGGCCGGGTTCGGCTACACCTTC.

The chain employs TRBV9 and TRBJ1-4; 7 nucleotides align to TRBD1. From germline, CDR1 is SGDLS and CDR2 YYNGEE. The ends lost 4 bases at V and 4 bases at J; junction bases unmatched: 4. The CDR3 runs to 14 residues. The CDR3 DNA reads as TGTGCCAGCAGCCAGGACAGGTATAATGAAAAACTGTTTTTT. This translates into CASSQDRYNEKLFF.

The rearrangement uses TRBV5-6 and TRBJ1-1, with D possibly being TRBD1 (5 bases). Per the germline V gene, CDR1 is SGHDT and CDR2 is YYEEEE. This CDR3 comprises 12 residues. The ends were cut back, 4 bases at V and 4 bases at J, with 8 bases in the middle. For the CDR3, the DNA is TGTGCCAGCAGCCCTGGGGCCACTGAAGCTTTCTTT. Its translation is CASSPGATEAFF.

V and J are TRBV7-2 and TRBJ1-1, with 10 positions matching TRBD1. J lost 9 bases, V lost 9 bases, and 19 bases had no gene match. Germline V gene data show CDR1 as SGHTA and CDR2 as FQGNSA. CDR3 length: 16 amino acids. The CDR3 here is CASHLGQGRIGGKAFF. The DNA for the CDR3 is TGTGCCAGTCACCTGGGACAGGGGCGCATCGGGGGTAAAGCTTTCTTT.

This chain uses TRBV19 with TRBJ2-6; D not resolved. Trimming cost V 3 bases and J 2 bases, with 8 bases left between them. The V gene's germline CDR1 is LNHDA and CDR2 SQIVND (reference sequence). The CDR3 covers 15 residues. The CDR3 region is CASSISQAGANVLTF. The CDR3 DNA is TGTGCCAGTAGTATTTCGCAGGCTGGGGCCAACGTCCTGACTTTC.